The sequence of this TCR beta chain was determined in a study of T cell responses to AZD1222 COVID-19 vaccine. Study-wide findings and caveats: Repertoire sampling was restricted to post-peak T cell response timepoints. Donor demographics were predominantly white British with a female majority; clonal diversity may be underestimated. At baseline, seropositivity was found in only five or six AZD1222 recipients.

Worth noting for this clone: The antigen is unknown.

Method: immunoSEQ multiplex PCR; TCRdb's copy keeps in-frame clones and lacks some. The sample holds 250,000 to 300,000 clones, about 94% seen once. The CDR3 has 12 amino acids. The V gene lost 6 bases and the J gene lost 8 bases, with 12 bases spanning the gap. From germline, CDR1 is MDHEN and CDR2 SYDVKM. The sample consisted of peripheral blood, taken 28 days after the second AZD1222 dose. The gene calls are TRBV28 and TRBJ2-3, with a possible D match to TRBD2 (5 bases). This receptor was obtained from an adult who received the AZD1222 COVID-19 vaccine. CDR3 in amino acids: CASSPRAATQYF. The CDR3 bases are TGTGCCAGCAGCCCGCGGGCAGCTACGCAGTATTTT. Supplemented by reference TRBV28 and TRBJ2-3, the full variable domain reads DVKVTQSSRYLVKRTGEKVFLECVQDMDHENMFWYRQDPGLGLRLIYFSYDVKMKEKGDIPEGYSVSREKKERFSLILESASTNQTSMYLCASSPRAATQYFGPGTRLTVL.